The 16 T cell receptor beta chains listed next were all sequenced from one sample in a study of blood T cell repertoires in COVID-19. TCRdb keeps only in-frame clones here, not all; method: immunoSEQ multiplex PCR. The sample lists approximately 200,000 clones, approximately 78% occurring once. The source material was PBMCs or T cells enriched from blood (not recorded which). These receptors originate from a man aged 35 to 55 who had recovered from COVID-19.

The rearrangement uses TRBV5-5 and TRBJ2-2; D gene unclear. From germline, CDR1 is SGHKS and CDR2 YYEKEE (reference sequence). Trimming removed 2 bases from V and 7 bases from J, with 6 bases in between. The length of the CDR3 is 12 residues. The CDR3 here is CASSFGLGELFF. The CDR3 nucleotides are TGTGCCAGCAGCTTCGGTCTCGGGGAGCTGTTTTTT.

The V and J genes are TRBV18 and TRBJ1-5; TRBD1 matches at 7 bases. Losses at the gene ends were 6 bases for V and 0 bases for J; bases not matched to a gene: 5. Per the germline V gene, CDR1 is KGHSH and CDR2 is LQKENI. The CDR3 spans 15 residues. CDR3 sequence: CASSGTANSNQPQHF. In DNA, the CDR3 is TGTGCCAGCTCCGGGACAGCGAATAGCAATCAGCCCCAGCATTTT.

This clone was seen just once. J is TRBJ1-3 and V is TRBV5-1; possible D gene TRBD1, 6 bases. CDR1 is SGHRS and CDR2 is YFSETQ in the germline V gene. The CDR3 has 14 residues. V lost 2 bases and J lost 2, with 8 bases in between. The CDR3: CASSLQGAGNTIYF. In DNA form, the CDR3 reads TGCGCCAGCAGCTTACAGGGTGCTGGAAACACCATATATTTT.

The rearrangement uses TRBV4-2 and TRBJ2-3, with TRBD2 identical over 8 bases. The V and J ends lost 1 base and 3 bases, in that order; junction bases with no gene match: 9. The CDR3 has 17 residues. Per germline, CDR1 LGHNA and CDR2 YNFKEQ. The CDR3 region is CASSQGPSGGGTDTQYF. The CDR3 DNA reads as TGTGCCAGCAGCCAAGGTCCAAGCGGGGGAGGGACAGATACGCAGTATTTT.

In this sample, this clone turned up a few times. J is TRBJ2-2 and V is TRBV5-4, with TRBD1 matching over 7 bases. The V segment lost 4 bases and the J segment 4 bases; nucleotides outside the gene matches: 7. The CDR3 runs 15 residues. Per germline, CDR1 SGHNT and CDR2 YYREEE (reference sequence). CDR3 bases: TGTGCCAGCAGCATCGACAGGGATCGCACCGGGGAGCTGTTTTTT. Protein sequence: CASSIDRDRTGELFF. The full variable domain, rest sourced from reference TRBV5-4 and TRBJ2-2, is ETGVTQSPTHLIKTRGQQVTLRCSSQSGHNTVSWYQQALGQGPQFIFQYYREEENGRGNFPPRFSGLQFPNYSSELNVNALELDDSALYLCASSIDRDRTGELFFGEGSRLTVL.

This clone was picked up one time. CDR3 coding DNA: TGTGCCAGCAGTTACGACACAGGGGGCGTTGGGAAGACCCAGTACTTC. Its translation is CASSYDTGGVGKTQYF. The rearrangement links TRBV6-5 to TRBJ2-5, with TRBD1 identical over 9 bases. V shed 2 bases and J 6 bases; nucleotides not matched to a gene: 10. The CDR3 has 16 amino acids. Per germline, CDR1 MNHEY and CDR2 SVGAGI.

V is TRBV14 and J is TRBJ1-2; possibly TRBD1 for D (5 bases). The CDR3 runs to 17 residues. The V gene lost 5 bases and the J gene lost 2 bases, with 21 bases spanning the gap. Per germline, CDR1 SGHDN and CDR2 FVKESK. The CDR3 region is CASSARAQGARNYGYTF. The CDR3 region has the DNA TGTGCCAGCAGCGCCCGAGCGCAAGGGGCCAGGAACTATGGCTACACCTTC.

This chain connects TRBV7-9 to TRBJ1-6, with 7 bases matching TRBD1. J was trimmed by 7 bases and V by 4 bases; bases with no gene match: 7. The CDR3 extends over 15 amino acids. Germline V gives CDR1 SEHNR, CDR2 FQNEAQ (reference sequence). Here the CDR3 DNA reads TGTGCCAGCAGCTCTATGAGGGGGCCAAATTCACCCCTCCACTTT. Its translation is CASSSMRGPNSPLHF.

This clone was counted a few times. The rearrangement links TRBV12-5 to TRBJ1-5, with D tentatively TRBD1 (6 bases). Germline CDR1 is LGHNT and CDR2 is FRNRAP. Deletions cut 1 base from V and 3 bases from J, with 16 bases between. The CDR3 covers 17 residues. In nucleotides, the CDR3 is TGTGCTAGTGGTTTGGGGTCGGACAGACGCCCCAATCAGCCCCAGCATTTT. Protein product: CASGLGSDRRPNQPQHF.

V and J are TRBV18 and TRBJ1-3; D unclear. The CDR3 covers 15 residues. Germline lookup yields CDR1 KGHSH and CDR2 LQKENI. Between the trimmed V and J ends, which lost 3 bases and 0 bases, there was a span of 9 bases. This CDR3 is CASSPLQDSGNTIYF. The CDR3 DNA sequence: TGTGCCAGCTCACCGCTTCAGGACTCTGGAAACACCATATATTTT.

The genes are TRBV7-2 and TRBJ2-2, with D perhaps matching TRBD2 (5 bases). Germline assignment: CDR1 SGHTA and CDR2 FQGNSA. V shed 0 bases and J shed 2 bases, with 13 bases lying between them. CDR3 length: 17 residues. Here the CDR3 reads CASSLALTTLNTGELFF. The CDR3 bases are TGTGCCAGCAGCTTAGCGCTGACTACCCTCAACACCGGGGAGCTGTTTTTT.

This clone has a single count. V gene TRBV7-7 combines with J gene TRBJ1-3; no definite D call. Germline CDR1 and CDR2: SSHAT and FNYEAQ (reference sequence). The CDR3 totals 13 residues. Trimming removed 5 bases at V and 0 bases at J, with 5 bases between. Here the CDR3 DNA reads TGTGCCAGCAGCACAAACTCTGGAAACACCATATATTTT. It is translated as CASSTNSGNTIYF. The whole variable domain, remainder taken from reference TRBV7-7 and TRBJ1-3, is GAGVSQSPRYKVTKRGQDVTLRCDPISSHATLYWYQQALGQGPEFLTYFNYEAQPDKSGLPSDRFSAERPEGSISTLTIQRTEQRDSAMYRCASSTNSGNTIYFGEGSWLTVV.

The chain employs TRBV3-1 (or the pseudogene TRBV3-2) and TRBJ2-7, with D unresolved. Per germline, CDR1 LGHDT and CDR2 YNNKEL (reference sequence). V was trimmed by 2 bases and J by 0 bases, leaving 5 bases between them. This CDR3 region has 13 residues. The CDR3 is CASSQTVSYEQYF. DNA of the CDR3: TGTGCCAGCAGCCAAACGGTCTCCTACGAGCAGTACTTC.

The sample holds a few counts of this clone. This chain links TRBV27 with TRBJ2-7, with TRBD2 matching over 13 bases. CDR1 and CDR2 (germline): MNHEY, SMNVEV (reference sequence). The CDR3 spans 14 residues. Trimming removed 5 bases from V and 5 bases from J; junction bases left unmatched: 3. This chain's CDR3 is CASSRGLAGDEQYF. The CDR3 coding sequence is TGTGCCAGCAGTCGCGGACTAGCGGGAGACGAGCAGTACTTC.

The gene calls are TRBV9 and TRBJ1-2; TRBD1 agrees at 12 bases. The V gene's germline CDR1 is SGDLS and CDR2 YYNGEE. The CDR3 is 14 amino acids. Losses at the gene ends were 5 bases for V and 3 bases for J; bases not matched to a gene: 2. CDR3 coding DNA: TGTGCCAGCAGTCGGGACAGGGGGCACTATGGCTACACCTTC. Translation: CASSRDRGHYGYTF.

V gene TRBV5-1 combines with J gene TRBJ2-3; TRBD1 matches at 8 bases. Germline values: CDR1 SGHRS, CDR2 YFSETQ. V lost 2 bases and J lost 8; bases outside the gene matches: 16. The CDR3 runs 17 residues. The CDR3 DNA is TGCGCCAGCAGCTTCGACCCCACGGGACAGGCGACCGGTACGCAGTATTTT. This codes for CASSFDPTGQATGTQYF.